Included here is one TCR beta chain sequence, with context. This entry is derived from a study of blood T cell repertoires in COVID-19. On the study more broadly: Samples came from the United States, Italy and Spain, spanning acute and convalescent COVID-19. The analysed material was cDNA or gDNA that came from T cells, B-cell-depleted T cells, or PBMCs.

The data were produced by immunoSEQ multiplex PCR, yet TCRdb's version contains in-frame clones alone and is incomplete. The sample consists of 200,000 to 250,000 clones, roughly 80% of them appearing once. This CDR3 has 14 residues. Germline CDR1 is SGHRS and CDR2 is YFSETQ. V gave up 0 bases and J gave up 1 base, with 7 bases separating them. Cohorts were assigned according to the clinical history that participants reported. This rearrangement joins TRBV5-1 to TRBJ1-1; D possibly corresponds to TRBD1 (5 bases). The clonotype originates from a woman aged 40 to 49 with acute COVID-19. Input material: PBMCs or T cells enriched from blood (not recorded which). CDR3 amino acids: CASSLDGGNTEAFF. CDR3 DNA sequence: TGCGCCAGCAGCTTGGACGGGGGGAACACTGAAGCTTTCTTT. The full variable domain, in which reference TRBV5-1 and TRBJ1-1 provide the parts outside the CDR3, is KAGVTQTPRYLIKTRGQQVTLSCSPISGHRSVSWYQQTPGQGLQFLFEYFSETQRNKGNFPGRFSGRQFSNSRSEMNVSTLELGDSALYLCASSLDGGNTEAFFGQGTRLTVV.